This TCR beta chain was profiled in a study of cytomegalovirus exposure and HLA in healthy donors (dated by TCRdb to about 2017). Notes on the research overall: An earlier analysis of roughly 570 of the donors reported 276 Gb of sequence data and around 120 million unique TCR beta sequences obtained from around 190 million T cells. A later analysis re-examined previously published TCR beta repertoires from just over 650 donors and added high-resolution HLA genotyping to investigate patterns of TCR occurrence. The study aimed to test whether cataloging public T cell receptors could reveal signatures of past pathogen exposure. In the later analysis, no new phenotypic data were used to find candidate immune exposures; instead, reliance was placed on TCR beta sequences and their occurrence across donors. The genetic ancestry cluster associated with self-reported Caucasian donors included about 81% of the roughly 380 genotyped donors. Every repertoire in the discovery cohort had been generated on one and the same sequencing platform. The study combined high-throughput TCR immunosequencing, statistical association of individual TCRs with disease status, and machine learning to predict cytomegalovirus infection status. A later genetic analysis took genome-wide SNP genotypes for 398 of the 666 donors and used that subset as a discovery cohort. Donor age, sex, ethnicity and CMV serostatus were compiled together with the repertoire data. On average, roughly 250,000 unique TCR beta nucleotide sequences were sequenced per donor among 398 genotyped donors of the cohort, with about 19% of those sequences being non-productive. Class I and class II HLA loci were covered by the typing at four-digit resolution. Because of strong linkage in the cohort, a handful of DR-DQ haplotypes were treated as single units for association and clustering. The T cell repertoires of under 750 subjects were profiled by immunosequencing and related to cytomegalovirus serostatus. Typing coverage differed by locus: A, B, C, DRB1 and DQB1 were typed in about 620-640 donors, DQA1 in about 550, DPA1 in some 570, and DPB1 in approximately 450. Approximately 300 gigabases of sequencing data and around 88 million unique TCR sequences made up an early release that covered some 640 HLA-typed donors. An earlier analysis of 587 of the donors used high-throughput TCR beta sequencing to judge whether each TCR beta V gene segment behaved as functional or pseudogenic. In addition to the first cohort of around 670 subjects, a separate validation cohort of 130 or so different subjects was used.

Receptor amplification or capture employed the immunoSEQ multiplex PCR assay. A mixture of 60 forward primers for TCR Vbeta segments and 13 reverse primers for TCR Jbeta segments was used in the multiplex PCR. The CDR3 region of rearranged TCR beta genes was amplified from genomic DNA by a multiplex PCR assay. Amplified TCR beta libraries were sequenced as 87-base-pair reads on the Illumina HiSeq System. The paper's data handling went like this. A later analysis tallied 75 million to 95 million unique TCR beta chains across the 666 repertoires, and some 12 million of those chains were shared by two or more donors. A nearest-neighbor algorithm error-corrected the raw reads and collapsed the reads into unique sequences, merging closely related sequences to remove PCR and sequencing errors. Alignment of CDR3 sequences to IMGT reference sequences was used to assign V, D and J gene segments. For a sequence to be retained, a match of at least six nucleotides to both a V gene segment and a J gene segment was required. Rearrangements were called productive when the CDR3 lacked stop codons and stayed in frame with V and J; all others were non-productive. CDR3 was defined according to IMGT convention as the region running from the second conserved V-encoded cysteine to the conserved J-encoded phenylalanine. The earlier analysis of about 530 of the donors excluded any sequence lacking an unambiguous match to a single V gene segment. An earlier analysis of a few hundred of the donors called V segments functional above 56.7% productive rearrangements and segregating when the between-donor standard deviation exceeded 5%. A statistical classification framework was built to diagnose cytomegalovirus status from the catalog of TCR beta chain sequences. In a later analysis, TCR nucleotide sequences were compared against IMGT/GENE-DB human TR gene sequences so that V and J genes could be assigned. A later analysis assigned CDR3 sequences and most-parsimonious VDJ recombination scenarios with the TCRdist pipeline. In a later analysis, each TCR beta chain was defined by its CDR3 amino acid sequence together with its V-gene family, and reads without a unique V-gene family were excluded. In a later analysis, 550 to 650 highly shared, low-generation-probability nucleotide sequences were removed to address suspected cross-contamination and a sequencing artifact. In a later analysis, a clonal expansion index for each public chain was calculated from normalized within-repertoire ranks of inferred template counts. In a later analysis, generation probabilities were computed with a VDJ recombination model fitted to out-of-frame rearrangements, and the resulting probabilities were checked against IGoR. A later analysis scored TCR-TCR, TCR-HLA and TCR-CMV co-occurrence with hypergeometric tests, applying a repertoire-size bias correction to TCR pairs. To estimate false discovery rates, a later analysis permuted the HLA or CMV assignments 20 times. A later analysis grouped co-occurring TCRs with DBSCAN, adding TCRdist sequence similarity when clustering within HLA-allele-positive subsets. Repertoires with fewer than 30,000 or more than 120,000 public chains, plus five repertoires with anomalous nucleotide sharing, were excluded from co-occurrence clustering. TCRdb holds this immuneACCESS table with in-frame rearrangements only. Some clones are missing; in checked studies, unresolved V genes explain under half, and the rest has no known cause. From that table come the V and J calls and clone size; the DNA was used to work out D and trimming. For this sample there are some 93,000 clones; approximately 72% appear just once. Jointly, the top ten make up 3% to 3.5% of the sample.

As to this clone: Its antigen remains undetermined. Within one base of it there is no much larger clone, and no base qualities were kept.

Beyond this particular receptor, the publication reports: A later analysis reported that several top co-occurrence clusters appeared linked to parvovirus B19, influenza, CMV and Epstein-Barr virus. The classifier was reported to diagnose cytomegalovirus status with high specificity and sensitivity in both the original and validation cohorts. A later genetic analysis reported fewer N-insertions in productive TCRs among donors in an Asian-associated ancestry cluster than the roughly 650-donor mean. Correlated functional status among segregating V segments might be attributable to linkage disequilibrium, but an unknown experimental factor could not be ruled out. A later analysis found that most CMV-associated TCR beta chains appeared HLA-restricted, with HLA associations seemingly driven largely by CMV exposure. A later analysis found that TCR association rates varied across HLA loci, with DRB1 alleles showing the most associated TCRs and HLA-C alleles the fewest. In a later analysis, some 18,000 TCR beta sequences were associated with specific HLA alleles at a false discovery rate of 0.05. A few of the identified cytomegalovirus-associated TCR beta chains were confirmed in vitro to be specific for cytomegalovirus antigens. When HLA alleles, especially DR and DQ, strongly co-occurred, TCR associations were difficult to assign to individual alleles. Because some donors lacked HLA typing at each locus, the association tests relied only on the typed subset. An association between a missense DCLRE1C variant and V-gene and J-gene trimming of TCR beta chains was found in a later genetic analysis and replicated in an independent cohort. The sequencing pipeline was judged likely to have produced a cluster of highly shared sequence variants as a technical artifact. An earlier analysis of approximately 590 of the donors showed that most TCR beta V segments appeared in productive rearrangements either about 87% or about 30% of the time, which broadly matched IMGT annotations. Across donors, most TCR sequences were observed very rarely, whereas some public TCRs were present in many individuals. Some IMGT-functional V segments, including TRBV6-2 and TRBV6-3, could not be distinguished by the 87-base-pair reads and were therefore excluded. Over 15 rarely observed V segments, including chromosome 9 orphons, were excluded from the earlier analysis of a few hundred of the donors because counts were too low. A total of fewer than 200 TCR beta chains were listed by the study as associated with cytomegalovirus. It was suggested by the authors that the approach could potentially be generalized to other disease states and immunological phenotypes. Only TCR beta chains were sequenced in this cohort, and the absence of alpha or paired-chain data limited detectable features. Immune exposure information for the cohort was limited to CMV serostatus. A further reported finding was that TCR beta sequences accurately predicted the HLA-A and HLA-B alleles for most subjects in the first cohort. In a later analysis, HLA-associated TCR beta chains showed more clonal expansion and lower generation probabilities than non-associated chains that were equally common. Sequencing depth was assumed to be roughly uniform across donors in the presence/absence analyses, though that assumption may not hold.

In total, 666 healthy bone marrow donors made up the cohort. At the time of sampling, all cohort members were nominally healthy, though unrecorded immune exposures were likely present. The donor tested CMV seronegative and was one of the 352 seronegative cohort members. Every donor gave a peripheral blood sample, and the peripheral blood mononuclear cells from that sample were used for TCR beta sequencing. The Qiagen DNeasy Blood Extraction Kit was used to extract genomic DNA from the blood cell samples. CDR1 and CDR2 are drawn from the germline V gene (reference sequence): LNHDA, SQIVND. The junction carries 15 bases between V and J, which are trimmed by 0 bases and 6 bases respectively. Spanning cysteine to phenylalanine, the CDR3 consists of 16 amino acids. Only the CDR3 portion is preserved as DNA: 48 bases, with reading frame beginning at the first base.

Here the chain combines TRBV19 and TRBJ2-1; TRBD2 is a possible D gene, resting on 7 matching bases. This clonotype originated in a middle-aged woman in good health and CMV-seronegative. The source material was PBMCs. In nucleotides, the sequence is TGTGCCAGTAGTATAGATGGGGGGGGCCTTCCCAATGAGCAGTTCTTC. Its translation reads: CASSIDGGGLPNEQFF.